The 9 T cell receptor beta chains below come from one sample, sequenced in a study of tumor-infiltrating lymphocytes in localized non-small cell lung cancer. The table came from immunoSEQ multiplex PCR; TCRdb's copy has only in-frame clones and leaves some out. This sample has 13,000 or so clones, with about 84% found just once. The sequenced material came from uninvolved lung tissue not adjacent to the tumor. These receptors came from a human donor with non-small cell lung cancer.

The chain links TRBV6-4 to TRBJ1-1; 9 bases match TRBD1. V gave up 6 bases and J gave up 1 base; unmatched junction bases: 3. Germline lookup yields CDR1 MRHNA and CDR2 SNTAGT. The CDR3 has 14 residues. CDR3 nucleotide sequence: TGTGCCAGCAGAGGGACAGGGAAGAACACTGAAGCTTTCTTT. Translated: CASRGTGKNTEAFF.

The CDR3 reads CASHNPPGSGGNIQYF. CDR3 coding DNA: TGTGCCAGCCATAATCCTCCCGGTTCAGGAGGAAACATTCAGTACTTC. J is TRBJ2-4 and V is TRBV2, with a possible D match to TRBD2 (5 bases). CDR3 size: 16 residues. CDR1 is SNHLY and CDR2 is FYNNEI in the germline V gene. Trimming removed 8 bases at V and 6 bases at J, with 23 bases between.

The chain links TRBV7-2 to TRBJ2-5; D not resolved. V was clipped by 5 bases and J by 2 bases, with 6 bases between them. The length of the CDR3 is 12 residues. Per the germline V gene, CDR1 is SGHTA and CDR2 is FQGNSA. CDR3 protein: CASSQGQETQYF. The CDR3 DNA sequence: TGTGCCAGCAGCCAAGGGCAAGAGACCCAGTACTTC. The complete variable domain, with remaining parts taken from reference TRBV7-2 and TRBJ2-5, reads GAGVSQSPSNKVTEKGKDVELRCDPISGHTALYWYRQSLGQGLEFLIYFQGNSAPDKSGLPSDRFSAERTGGSVSTLTIQRTQQEDSAVYLCASSQGQETQYFGPGTRLLVL.

CDR3 region: CATSRDQSGGFTDTQYF. CDR3 bases: TGTGCCACCAGCAGAGATCAATCGGGCGGTTTCACAGATACGCAGTATTTT. V usage is TRBV15 and J usage is TRBJ2-3, with no clear D. V was clipped by 0 bases and J by 2 bases, with 15 bases between them. The CDR3 contains 17 residues. Germline lookup yields CDR1 LNHNV and CDR2 YYDKDF (reference sequence). Complete variable domain (other parts from reference TRBV15 and TRBJ2-3): DAMVIQNPRYQVTQFGKPVTLSCSQTLNHNVMYWYQQKSSQAPKLLFHYYDKDFNNEADTPDNFQSRRPNTSFCFLDIRSPGLGDTAMYLCATSRDQSGGFTDTQYFGPGTRLTVL.

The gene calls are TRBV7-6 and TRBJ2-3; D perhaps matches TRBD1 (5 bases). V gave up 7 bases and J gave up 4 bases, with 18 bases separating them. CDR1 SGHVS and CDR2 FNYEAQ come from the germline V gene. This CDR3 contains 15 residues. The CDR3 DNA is TGTGCCAGCAACCCGACAGTTGGGCTGGCAGATACGCAGTATTTT. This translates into CASNPTVGLADTQYF.

The CDR3 loop reads CASSSTYEQYF. The CDR3 DNA reads as TGTGCCAGCAGCTCCACCTACGAGCAGTACTTC. The V and J genes are TRBV5-6 and TRBJ2-7, with D uncertain. V dropped 3 bases and J dropped 2 bases, with 3 bases sitting between them. The CDR3 length is 11 residues. Germline loops: CDR1 SGHDT, CDR2 YYEEEE.

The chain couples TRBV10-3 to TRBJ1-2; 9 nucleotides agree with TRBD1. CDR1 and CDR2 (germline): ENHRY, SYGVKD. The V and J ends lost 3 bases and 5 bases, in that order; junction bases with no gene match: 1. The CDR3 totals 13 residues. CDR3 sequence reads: CAISDGTGYGYTF. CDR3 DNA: TGTGCCATCAGTGACGGGACAGGGTATGGCTACACCTTC.

The CDR3: CASSLAGVAGGYEQYF. The CDR3 DNA sequence: TGTGCCAGCAGCTTAGCGGGGGTAGCGGGGGGATACGAGCAGTACTTC. V gene TRBV11-2 combines with J gene TRBJ2-7; 10 bases match TRBD2. Germline V gene lookup returns CDR1 SGHAT and CDR2 FQNNGV. Trimming removed 1 base from V and 4 bases from J; junction bases left unmatched: 7. This CDR3 contains 16 residues.

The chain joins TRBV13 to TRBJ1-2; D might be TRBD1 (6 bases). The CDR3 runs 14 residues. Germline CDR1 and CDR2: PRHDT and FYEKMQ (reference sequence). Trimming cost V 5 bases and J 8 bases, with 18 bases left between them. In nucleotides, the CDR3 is TGTGCCAGCAGCCTATCGGGGGCAGGGCGAGGCTACACCTTC. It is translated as CASSLSGAGRGYTF.